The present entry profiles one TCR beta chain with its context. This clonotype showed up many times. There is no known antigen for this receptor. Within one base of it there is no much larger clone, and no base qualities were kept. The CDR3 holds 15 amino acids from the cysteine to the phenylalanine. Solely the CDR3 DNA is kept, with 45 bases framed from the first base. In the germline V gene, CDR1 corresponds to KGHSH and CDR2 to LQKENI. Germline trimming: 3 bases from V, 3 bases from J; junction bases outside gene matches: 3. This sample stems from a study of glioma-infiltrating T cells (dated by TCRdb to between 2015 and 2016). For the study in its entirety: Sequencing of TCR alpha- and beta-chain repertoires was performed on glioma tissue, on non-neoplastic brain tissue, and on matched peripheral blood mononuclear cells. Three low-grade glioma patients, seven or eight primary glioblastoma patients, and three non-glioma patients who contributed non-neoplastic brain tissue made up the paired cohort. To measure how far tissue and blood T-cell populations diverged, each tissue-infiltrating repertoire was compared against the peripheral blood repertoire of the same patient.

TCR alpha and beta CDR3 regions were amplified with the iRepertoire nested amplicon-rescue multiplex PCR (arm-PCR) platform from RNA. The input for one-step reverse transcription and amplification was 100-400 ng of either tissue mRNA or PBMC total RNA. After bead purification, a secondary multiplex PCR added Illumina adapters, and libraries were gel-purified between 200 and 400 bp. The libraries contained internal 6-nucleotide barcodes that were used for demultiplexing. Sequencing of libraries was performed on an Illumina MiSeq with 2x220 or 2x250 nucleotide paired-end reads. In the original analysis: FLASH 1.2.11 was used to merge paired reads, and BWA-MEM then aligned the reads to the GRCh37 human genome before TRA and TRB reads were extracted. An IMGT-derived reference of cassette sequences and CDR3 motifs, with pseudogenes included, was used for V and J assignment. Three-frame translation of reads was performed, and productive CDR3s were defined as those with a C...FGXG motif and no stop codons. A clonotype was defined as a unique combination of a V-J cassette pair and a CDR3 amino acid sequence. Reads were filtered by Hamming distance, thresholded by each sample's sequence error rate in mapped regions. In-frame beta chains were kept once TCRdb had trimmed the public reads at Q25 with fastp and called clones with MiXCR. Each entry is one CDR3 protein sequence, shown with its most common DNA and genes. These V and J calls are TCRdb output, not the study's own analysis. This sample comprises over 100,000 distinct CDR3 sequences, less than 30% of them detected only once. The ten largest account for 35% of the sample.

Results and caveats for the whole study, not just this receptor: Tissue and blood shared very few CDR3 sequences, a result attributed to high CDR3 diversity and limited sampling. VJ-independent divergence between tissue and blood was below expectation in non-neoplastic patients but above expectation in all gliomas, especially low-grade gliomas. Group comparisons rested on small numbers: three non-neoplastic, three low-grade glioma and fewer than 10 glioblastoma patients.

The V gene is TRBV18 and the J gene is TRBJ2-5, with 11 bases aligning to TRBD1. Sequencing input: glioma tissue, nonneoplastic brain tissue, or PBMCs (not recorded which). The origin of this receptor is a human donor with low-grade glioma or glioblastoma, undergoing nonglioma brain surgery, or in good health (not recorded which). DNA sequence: TGTGCCAGCTCACCCGAGGGACAGGGGGAAGAGACCCAGTACTTC. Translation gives CASSPEGQGEETQYF.